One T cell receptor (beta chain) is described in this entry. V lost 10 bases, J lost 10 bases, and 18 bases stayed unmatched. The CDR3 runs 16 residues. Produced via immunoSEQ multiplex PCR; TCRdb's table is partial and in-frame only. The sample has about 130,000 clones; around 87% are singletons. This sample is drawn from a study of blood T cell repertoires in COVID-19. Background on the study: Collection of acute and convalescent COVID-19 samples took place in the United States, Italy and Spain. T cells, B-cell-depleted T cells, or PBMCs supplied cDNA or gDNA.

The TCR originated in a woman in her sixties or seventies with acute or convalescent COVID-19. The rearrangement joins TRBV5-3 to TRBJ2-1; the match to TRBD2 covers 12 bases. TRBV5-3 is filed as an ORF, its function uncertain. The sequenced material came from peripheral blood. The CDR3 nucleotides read TGTGCCGGCCATAGGAAAGGACTAGCGGGATGGAGGGAGCAGTTCTTC. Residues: CAGHRKGLAGWREQFF.